Listed below are T cell receptor beta chains from one sample, sequenced in a study of T cells after yellow fever vaccination. Via MiXCR, TCRdb re-called the 5' RACE reads, giving one row per CDR3 protein. This table has 150,000 to 200,000 distinct CDR3 sequences, about 10% appearing once. Sequencing used CD8+ T cells sorted from PBMCs, obtained 15 days after the yellow fever booster vaccination. The receptor set was obtained from a man aged 18-30 years who received the YFV17D yellow fever vaccine. The CDR3 runs from the conserved cysteine through the conserved F or W. D genes are given only for firm matches. The listing skips clone size in some rows; elsewhere it reads once, few, many or a size class.

V,length,size,J,D,DNA,CDR3
TRBV6-2/TRBV6-3,14,NA,TRBJ2-5,NA,TGTGCCAGCAGTTACGCGACTTCATCAGAGACCCAGTACTTC,CASSYATSSETQYF
TRBV5-4,13,NA,TRBJ1-5,NA,TGTGCCAGCAGCTTGCTGCCCCATCAGCCCCAGCATTTT,CASSLLPHQPQHF
TRBV12-3/TRBV12-4,13,NA,TRBJ1-2,NA,TGTGCCAGCAGTTTCTCCGGGGGGGCTGACTACACCTTC,CASSFSGGADYTF
TRBV6-5,12,NA,TRBJ1-1,NA,TGTGCCAGCACCCCAGAACAGGGTGGCGCTTTCTTT,CASTPEQGGAFF
TRBV20-1,16,NA,TRBJ2-1,TRBD2,TGCAGTGCTAGTGAGGCCGGGACTAGCCCCACCAATGAGCAGTTCTTC,CSASEAGTSPTNEQFF
TRBV7-8,15,NA,TRBJ2-3,TRBD2,TGTGCCAGCACCCAACTAGCGGGGTTCACAGATACGCAGTATTTT,CASTQLAGFTDTQYF
TRBV7-8,16,few,TRBJ1-2,NA,TGTGCCAGCGCCGTCGATGGGGGCTTAGCTAACTATGGCTACACCTTC,CASAVDGGLANYGYTF
TRBV6-2/TRBV6-3,15,NA,TRBJ2-1,NA,TGTGCCAGCAGTCCACCTCGTGGGATCAACAATGAGCAGTTCTTC,CASSPPRGINNEQFF
TRBV6-6,13,NA,TRBJ2-2,NA,TGTGCCAGCACTCAGCGGAACACCGGGGAGCTGTTTTTT,CASTQRNTGELFF
TRBV7-6,15,NA,TRBJ2-7,TRBD2,TGTGCCAGCAGCTCCTTAGCGGGGATGATGTACGAGCAGTACTTC,CASSSLAGMMYEQYF
TRBV6-5,15,many,TRBJ2-2,NA,TGTGCCAGCAATTACCGGGGCGTCAACACCGGGGAGCTGTTTTTT,CASNYRGVNTGELFF
TRBV5-5,15,many,TRBJ2-1,NA,TGTGCCAGCAGCCCGGGTCTGGGGTCCTACAATGAGCAGTTCTTC,CASSPGLGSYNEQFF
TRBV4-3,15,few,TRBJ2-7,NA,TGCGCCAGCAGCCAAGAACGAGGGGGGGCCTACGAGCAGTACTTC,CASSQERGGAYEQYF
TRBV12-3/TRBV12-4,14,many,TRBJ2-1,TRBD1,TGTGCCAGCAGTTTAGGGGACAGTTACAATGAGCAGTTCTTC,CASSLGDSYNEQFF
TRBV4-1,14,few,TRBJ1-2,TRBD1,TGCGCCAGCAGCCCAGGACAGGGGGCAGATGGCTACACCTTC,CASSPGQGADGYTF
TRBV20-1,16,NA,TRBJ2-5,TRBD2,TGCAGTGCTAGTTCTACCGGGACTAGCGGAGTCCGGGCCCAGTACTTC,CSASSTGTSGVRAQYF
TRBV4-3,17,NA,TRBJ2-3,NA,TGCGCCAGCAGCCAAGATCTCCGGTCAGGGGGCACAGATACGCAGTATTTT,CASSQDLRSGGTDTQYF
TRBV4-1,16,NA,TRBJ2-5,TRBD2,TGCGCCAGCAGCCAAGTAGGGCTAGCGGCGGGGGAGACCCAGTACTTC,CASSQVGLAAGETQYF
TRBV11-3,13,NA,TRBJ2-1,NA,TGTGCCAGCAGCTACAAACGCGGCAATGAGCAGTTCTTC,CASSYKRGNEQFF
TRBV4-3,16,few,TRBJ2-3,TRBD1,TGCGCCAGCAGCCAAGCCGTCCCAGGGGGCGCAGATACGCAGTATTTT,CASSQAVPGGADTQYF
TRBV12-3/TRBV12-4,14,NA,TRBJ2-5,TRBD1,TGTGCCAGCAGTTCCCGGACAGGGAAAGAGACCCAGTACTTC,CASSSRTGKETQYF
TRBV7-6,14,NA,TRBJ2-5,NA,TGTGCCAGCAGCTTAGTCCGCAAGCAAGAGACCCAGTACTTC,CASSLVRKQETQYF
TRBV3-1,15,NA,TRBJ1-1,NA,TGTGCCAGCAGCCAAGAGGTCATGGTTTCCACTGAAGCTTTCTTT,CASSQEVMVSTEAFF
TRBV5-5,16,NA,TRBJ2-3,TRBD2,TGTGCCAGCAGGTGGCCTAGCGGCCCCAGCAAAGATACGCAGTATTTT,CASRWPSGPSKDTQYF
TRBV4-1,14,NA,TRBJ2-1,TRBD1,TGCGCCAGCAGCCAAGAAAGGGGACAGGGCGAGCAGTTCTTC,CASSQERGQGEQFF
TRBV9,15,NA,TRBJ2-1,TRBD2,TGTGCCAGCAGCGTAGAGGGACTAGCGGGGGGTGAGCAGTTCTTC,CASSVEGLAGGEQFF
TRBV5-1,14,many,TRBJ1-2,NA,TGCGCCAGCAGCTTGGCCGCTGGGGCTGACGGCTACACCTTC,CASSLAAGADGYTF
TRBV5-1,15,many,TRBJ2-2,TRBD2,TGCGCCAGCAGCCTAGCGGGGTTCGACACCGGGGAGCTGTTTTTT,CASSLAGFDTGELFF
TRBV4-1,15,NA,TRBJ2-7,NA,TGCGCCAGCAGCCTGAGGCCGGGAACCCCCTACGAGCAGTACTTC,CASSLRPGTPYEQYF
TRBV21-1,16,few,TRBJ2-3,NA,TGTGCCAGCAGCGAACCTAGCGGGGGGGTTTCAGATACGCAGTATTTT,CASSEPSGGVSDTQYF
TRBV11-2,14,few,TRBJ2-5,NA,TGTGCCAGCAGCAGTTGGGGAGTCCAAGAGACCCAGTACTTC,CASSSWGVQETQYF
TRBV6-5,15,NA,TRBJ2-7,NA,TGTGCCAGCAGTTACCGCGCCAGGTCGGGTTACGAGCAGTACTTC,CASSYRARSGYEQYF
TRBV4-3,15,few,TRBJ1-6,TRBD1,TGCGCCAGCAGCCAAGGGGACAGGAGGAAATCACCCCTCCACTTT,CASSQGDRRKSPLHF
TRBV5-1,16,NA,TRBJ1-3,NA,TGCGCCAGCAGAAACGGACAGTTTCTCTCTGGAAACACCATATATTTT,CASRNGQFLSGNTIYF
TRBV5-1,14,few,TRBJ2-1,TRBD1,TGCGCCAGCCGGACAGGGGGCATTTTCGATGAGCAGTTCTTC,CASRTGGIFDEQFF
TRBV7-9,16,few,TRBJ2-6,NA,TGTGCCAGCAGCCCCCGACAGAACTCTGGGGCCAACGTCCTGACTTTC,CASSPRQNSGANVLTF
TRBV5-1,13,few,TRBJ2-5,NA,TGCGCCAGCAGCTCCCCCGATAGGGAGACCCAGTACTTC,CASSSPDRETQYF
TRBV5-6,13,many,TRBJ1-1,NA,TGTGCCAGCAGCCCGGGGGTGAACACTGAAGCTTTCTTT,CASSPGVNTEAFF
TRBV12-3/TRBV12-4,15,few,TRBJ2-1,TRBD2,TGTGCCAGCAGCCAGACTAGCGGGTGGGACAATGAGCAGTTCTTC,CASSQTSGWDNEQFF
TRBV4-1,15,NA,TRBJ2-2,NA,TGCGCCAGCAGCTTGGGACAAGTTAACACCGGGGAGCTGTTTTTT,CASSLGQVNTGELFF
TRBV29-1,14,few,TRBJ2-5,TRBD1,TGCAGCGTTGAAGAGACAGGGTTTCAAGAGACCCAGTACTTC,CSVEETGFQETQYF
TRBV4-1,13,few,TRBJ2-1,NA,TGCGCCAGCAGCCAAGCGGCCTACAATGAGCAGTTCTTC,CASSQAAYNEQFF
TRBV4-2,16,few,TRBJ2-2,TRBD2,TGTGCCAGCAGACCTAGCGGGGGGCTAAACACCGGGGAGCTGTTTTTT,CASRPSGGLNTGELFF
TRBV2,13,NA,TRBJ2-7,NA,TGTGCCAGCAGTGAGGTCGGGGGCTACGAGCAGTACTTC,CASSEVGGYEQYF
TRBV5-6,16,many,TRBJ2-3,NA,TGTGCCAGCAGCGGCGACAGGATACTATTCTCAGATACGCAGTATTTT,CASSGDRILFSDTQYF
TRBV29-1,13,NA,TRBJ2-5,NA,TGCAGCGTTGAACCCCACTGGGCCCAGACCCAGTACTTC,CSVEPHWAQTQYF
TRBV6-2/TRBV6-3,21,few,TRBJ2-5,NA,TGTGCCAGCAGTTACGTGGGAGAGGGATACAATGAAGAACCTGAATCGGAGACCCAGTACTTC,CASSYVGEGYNEEPESETQYF
TRBV7-9,13,NA,TRBJ2-7,NA,TGTGCCAGCAGCCCAGGGGGGACCTACGAGCAGTACTTC,CASSPGGTYEQYF
TRBV7-2,16,few,TRBJ2-3,NA,TGTGCCAGCAGCTCATGGGAACTAGCTTTCACAGATACGCAGTATTTT,CASSSWELAFTDTQYF
TRBV7-9,15,few,TRBJ2-5,NA,TGTGCCAGCAGCTTAATCCAACTCGCCCAAGAGACCCAGTACTTC,CASSLIQLAQETQYF
TRBV6-2/TRBV6-3,16,NA,TRBJ2-2,TRBD2,TGTGCCAGCAGTTACCCCCAAGCGGGGCCAACCGGGGAGCTGTTTTTT,CASSYPQAGPTGELFF
TRBV4-1,14,few,TRBJ2-5,NA,TGCGCCAGCAGCCAAGATTCTGGGGAAGAGACCCAGTACTTC,CASSQDSGEETQYF
TRBV5-8,15,NA,TRBJ1-2,NA,TGTGCCAGCAGCTTGCGGTCACAGGACAACTATGGCTACACCTTC,CASSLRSQDNYGYTF